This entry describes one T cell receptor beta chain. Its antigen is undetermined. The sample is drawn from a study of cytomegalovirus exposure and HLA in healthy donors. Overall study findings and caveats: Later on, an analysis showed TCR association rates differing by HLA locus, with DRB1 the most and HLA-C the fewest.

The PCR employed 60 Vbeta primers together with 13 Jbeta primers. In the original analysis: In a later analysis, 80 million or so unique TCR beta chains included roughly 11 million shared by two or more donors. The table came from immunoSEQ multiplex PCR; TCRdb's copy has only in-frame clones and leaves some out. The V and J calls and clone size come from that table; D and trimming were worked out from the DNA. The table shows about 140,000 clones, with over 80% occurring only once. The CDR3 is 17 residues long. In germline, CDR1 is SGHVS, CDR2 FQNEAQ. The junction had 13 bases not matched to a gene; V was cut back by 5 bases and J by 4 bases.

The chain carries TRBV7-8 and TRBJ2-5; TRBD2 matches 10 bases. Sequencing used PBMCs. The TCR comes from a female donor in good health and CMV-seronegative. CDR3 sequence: CASSRPLAGDIRETQYF. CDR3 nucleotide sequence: TGTGCCAGCAGCCGCCCCCTAGCGGGAGATATAAGAGAGACCCAGTACTTC. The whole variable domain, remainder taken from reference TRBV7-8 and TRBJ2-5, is GAGVSQSPRYKVAKRGQDVALRCDPISGHVSLFWYQQALGQGPEFLTYFQNEAQLDKSGLPSDRFFAERPEGSVSTLKIQRTQQEDSAVYLCASSRPLAGDIRETQYFGPGTRLLVL.